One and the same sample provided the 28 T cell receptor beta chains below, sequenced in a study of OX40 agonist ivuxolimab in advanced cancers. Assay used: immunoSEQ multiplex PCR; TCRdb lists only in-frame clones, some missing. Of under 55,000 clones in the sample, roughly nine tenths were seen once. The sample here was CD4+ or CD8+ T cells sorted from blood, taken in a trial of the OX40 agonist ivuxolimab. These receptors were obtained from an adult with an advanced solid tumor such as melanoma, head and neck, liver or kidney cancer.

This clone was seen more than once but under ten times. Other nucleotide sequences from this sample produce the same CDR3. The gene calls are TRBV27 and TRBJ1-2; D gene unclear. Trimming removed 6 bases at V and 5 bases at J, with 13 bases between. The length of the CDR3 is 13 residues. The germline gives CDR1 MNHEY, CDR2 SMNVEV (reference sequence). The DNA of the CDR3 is TGTGCCAGCAGGCCCCAAGGCGAATATGGCTACACCTTC. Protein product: CASRPQGEYGYTF.

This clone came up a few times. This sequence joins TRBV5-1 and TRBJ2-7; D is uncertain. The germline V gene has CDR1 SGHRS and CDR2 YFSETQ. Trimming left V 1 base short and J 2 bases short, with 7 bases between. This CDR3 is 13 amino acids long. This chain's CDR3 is CASSLQDTYEQYF. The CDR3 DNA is TGCGCCAGCAGCTTGCAGGATACCTACGAGCAGTACTTC.

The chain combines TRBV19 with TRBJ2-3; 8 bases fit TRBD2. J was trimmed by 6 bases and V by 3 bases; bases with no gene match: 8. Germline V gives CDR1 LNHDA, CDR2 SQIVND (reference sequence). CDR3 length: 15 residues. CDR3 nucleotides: TGTGCCAGTAGTATTAGCGGGGTACCGGGGGATACGCAGTATTTT. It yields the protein CASSISGVPGDTQYF.

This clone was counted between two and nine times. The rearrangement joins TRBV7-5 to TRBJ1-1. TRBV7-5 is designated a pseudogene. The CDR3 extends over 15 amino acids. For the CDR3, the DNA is TGTGCCAGCAGCTTAGGCGGGACGGAGAACACTGAAGCTTTCTTT. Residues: CASSLGGTENTEAFF.

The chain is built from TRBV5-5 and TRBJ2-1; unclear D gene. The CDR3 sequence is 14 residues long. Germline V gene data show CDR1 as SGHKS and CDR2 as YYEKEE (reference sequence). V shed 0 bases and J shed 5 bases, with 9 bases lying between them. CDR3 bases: TGTGCCAGCAGCTTGGGCAGTACGGACAATGAGCAGTTCTTC. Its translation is CASSLGSTDNEQFF.

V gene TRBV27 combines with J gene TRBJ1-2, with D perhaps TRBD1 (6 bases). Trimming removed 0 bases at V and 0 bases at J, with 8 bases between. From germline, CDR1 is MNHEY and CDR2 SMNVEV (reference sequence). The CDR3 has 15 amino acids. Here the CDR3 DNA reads TGTGCCAGCAGTTTATCGTACAGGGCTAACTATGGCTACACCTTC. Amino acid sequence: CASSLSYRANYGYTF.

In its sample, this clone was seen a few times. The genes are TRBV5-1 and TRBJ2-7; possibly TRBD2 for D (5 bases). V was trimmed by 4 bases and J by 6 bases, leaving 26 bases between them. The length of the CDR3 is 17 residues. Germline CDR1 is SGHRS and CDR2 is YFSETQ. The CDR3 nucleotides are TGCGCCAGCAGCCCGGTCCGGGGTCTCGGCGAGGGCGTCGAGCAGTACTTC. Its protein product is CASSPVRGLGEGVEQYF.

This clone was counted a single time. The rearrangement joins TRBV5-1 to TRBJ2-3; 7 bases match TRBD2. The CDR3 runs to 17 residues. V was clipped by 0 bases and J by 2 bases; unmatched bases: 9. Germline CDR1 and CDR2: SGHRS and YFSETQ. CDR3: CASSLDLGGGSTDTQYF. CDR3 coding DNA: TGCGCCAGCAGCTTGGATCTTGGCGGGGGTTCCACAGATACGCAGTATTTT.

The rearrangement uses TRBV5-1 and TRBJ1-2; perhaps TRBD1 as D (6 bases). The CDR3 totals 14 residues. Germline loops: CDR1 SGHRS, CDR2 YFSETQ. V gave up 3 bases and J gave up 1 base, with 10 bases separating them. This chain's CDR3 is CASSSLQGNYGYTF. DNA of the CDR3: TGCGCCAGCAGCTCCCTACAGGGTAACTATGGCTACACCTTC.

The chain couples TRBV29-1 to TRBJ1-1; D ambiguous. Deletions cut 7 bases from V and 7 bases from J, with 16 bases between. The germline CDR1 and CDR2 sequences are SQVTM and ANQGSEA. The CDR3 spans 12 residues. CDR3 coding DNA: TGCAGCGGCGGAGATCCGTTAGTTGAAGCTTTCTTT. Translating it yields CSGGDPLVEAFF.

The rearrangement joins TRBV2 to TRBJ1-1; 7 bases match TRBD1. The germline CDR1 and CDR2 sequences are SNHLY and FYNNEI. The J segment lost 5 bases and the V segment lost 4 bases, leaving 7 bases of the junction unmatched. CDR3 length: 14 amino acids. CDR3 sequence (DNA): TGTGCCAGCAGTGCTGGACAGGCGCGAACTGAAGCTTTCTTT. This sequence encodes CASSAGQARTEAFF. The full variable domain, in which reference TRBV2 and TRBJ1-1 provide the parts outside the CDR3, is EPEVTQTPSHQVTQMGQEVILRCVPISNHLYFYWYRQILGQKVEFLVSFYNNEISEKSEIFDDQFSVERPDGSNFTLKIRSTKLEDSAMYFCASSAGQARTEAFFGQGTRLTVV.

The CDR3 coding sequence is TGTGCCAGCAACCTACAGGGGGCGGGCACTGAAGCTTTCTTT. Protein product: CASNLQGAGTEAFF. The chain combines TRBV6-5 with TRBJ1-1; 9 positions agree with TRBD1. This CDR3 is built from 14 residues. The germline gives CDR1 MNHEY, CDR2 SVGAGI. With 7 bases clipped from V and 4 bases from J, the junction kept 7 bases outside the gene matches.

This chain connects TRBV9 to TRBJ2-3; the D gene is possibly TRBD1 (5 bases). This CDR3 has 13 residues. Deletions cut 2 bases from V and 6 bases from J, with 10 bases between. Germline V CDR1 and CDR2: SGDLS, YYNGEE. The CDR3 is CASSVQGWDTQYF. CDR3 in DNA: TGTGCCAGCAGCGTTCAGGGTTGGGATACGCAGTATTTT.

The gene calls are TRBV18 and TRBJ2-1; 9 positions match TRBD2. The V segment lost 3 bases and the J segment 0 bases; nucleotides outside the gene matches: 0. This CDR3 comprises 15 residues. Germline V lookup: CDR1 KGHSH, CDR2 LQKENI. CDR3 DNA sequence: TGTGCCAGCTCACCTAGCGGGAGCTCCTACAATGAGCAGTTCTTC. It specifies CASSPSGSSYNEQFF.

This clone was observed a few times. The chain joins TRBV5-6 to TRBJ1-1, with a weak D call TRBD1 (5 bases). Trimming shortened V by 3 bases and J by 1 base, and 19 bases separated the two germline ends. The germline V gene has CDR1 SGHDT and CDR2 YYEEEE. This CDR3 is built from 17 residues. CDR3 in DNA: TGTGCCAGCAGCTCAGGCGGGTCAGGGCTCTCGAACACTGAAGCTTTCTTT. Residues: CASSSGGSGLSNTEAFF.

CDR3 in DNA: TGCGCCAGCAGCCAATCCCCACAGGGTTATTCACCCCTCCACTTT. Translation gives CASSQSPQGYSPLHF. The chain couples TRBV4-1 to TRBJ1-6; TRBD1 is a possible D gene (6 bases). Germline V gene lookup returns CDR1 MGHRA and CDR2 YSYEKL. The CDR3 sequence is 15 residues long. V dropped 2 bases and J dropped 8 bases, with 13 bases sitting between them.

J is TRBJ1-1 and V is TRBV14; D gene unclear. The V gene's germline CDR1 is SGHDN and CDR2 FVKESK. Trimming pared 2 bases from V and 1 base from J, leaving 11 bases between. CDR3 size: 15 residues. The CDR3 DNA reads TGTGCCAGCAGCCAATTCGGTTTGGGGAACACTGAAGCTTTCTTT. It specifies CASSQFGLGNTEAFF.

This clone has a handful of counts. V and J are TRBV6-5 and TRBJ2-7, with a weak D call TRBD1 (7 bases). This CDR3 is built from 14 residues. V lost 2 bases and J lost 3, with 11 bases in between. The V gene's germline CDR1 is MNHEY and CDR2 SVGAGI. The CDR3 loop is CASSYGGDSYEQYF. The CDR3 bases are TGTGCCAGCAGTTACGGAGGGGACAGCTACGAGCAGTACTTC.

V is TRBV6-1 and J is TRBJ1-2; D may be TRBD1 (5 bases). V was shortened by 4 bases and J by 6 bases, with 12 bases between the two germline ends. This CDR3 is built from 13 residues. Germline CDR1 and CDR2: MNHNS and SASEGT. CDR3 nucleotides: TGTGCCAGCAGTGTTGGGACCGGCAATGGCTACACCTTC. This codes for CASSVGTGNGYTF.

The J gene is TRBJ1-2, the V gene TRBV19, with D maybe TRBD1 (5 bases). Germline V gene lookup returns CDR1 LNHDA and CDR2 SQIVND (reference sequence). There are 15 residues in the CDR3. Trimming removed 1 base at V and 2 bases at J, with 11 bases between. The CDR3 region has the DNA TGTGCCAGTAGTATAGTGGTTGCAGGGAACTATGGCTACACCTTC. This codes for CASSIVVAGNYGYTF.

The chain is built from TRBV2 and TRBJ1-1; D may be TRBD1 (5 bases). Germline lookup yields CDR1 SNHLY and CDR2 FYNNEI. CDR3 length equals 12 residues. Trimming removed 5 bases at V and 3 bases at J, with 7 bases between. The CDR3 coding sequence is TGTGCCAGCAGTCCAGGGTACACTGAAGCTTTCTTT. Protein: CASSPGYTEAFF.

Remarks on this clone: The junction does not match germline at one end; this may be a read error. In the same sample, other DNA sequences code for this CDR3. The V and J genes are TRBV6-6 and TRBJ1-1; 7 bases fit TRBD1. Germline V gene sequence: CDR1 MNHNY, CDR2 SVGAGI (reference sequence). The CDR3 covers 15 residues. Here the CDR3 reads CASRPGQAWDTEAFF. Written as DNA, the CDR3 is TGTGCCAGCAGACCCGGACAGGCTTGGGACACTGAAGCCTTCTTT.

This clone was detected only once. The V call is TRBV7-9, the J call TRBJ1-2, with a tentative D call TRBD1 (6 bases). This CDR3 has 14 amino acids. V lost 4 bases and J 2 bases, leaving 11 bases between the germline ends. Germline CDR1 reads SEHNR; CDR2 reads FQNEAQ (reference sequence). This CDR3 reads CASSSLTGNYGYTF. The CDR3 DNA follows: TGTGCCAGCAGCTCCTTGACAGGAAACTATGGCTACACCTTC.

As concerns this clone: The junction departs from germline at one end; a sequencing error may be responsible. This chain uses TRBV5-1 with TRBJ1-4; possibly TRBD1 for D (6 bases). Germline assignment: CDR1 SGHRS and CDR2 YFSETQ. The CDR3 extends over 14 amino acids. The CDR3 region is CASSFQGTTEKLFF. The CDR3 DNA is TGCGCCAGCAGCTTTCAGGGGACTACTGAAAAACTGTTTTTT.

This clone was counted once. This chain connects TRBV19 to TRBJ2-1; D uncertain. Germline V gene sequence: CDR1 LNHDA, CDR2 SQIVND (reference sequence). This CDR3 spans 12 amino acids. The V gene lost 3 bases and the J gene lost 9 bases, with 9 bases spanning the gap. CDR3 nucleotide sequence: TGTGCCAGTAGTATCCGCAACGGTGAGCAGTTCTTC. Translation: CASSIRNGEQFF.

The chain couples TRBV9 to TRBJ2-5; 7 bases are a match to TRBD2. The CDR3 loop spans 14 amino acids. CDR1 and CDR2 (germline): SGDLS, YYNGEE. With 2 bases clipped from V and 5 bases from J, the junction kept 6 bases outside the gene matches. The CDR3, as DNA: TGTGCCAGCAGCGTTCGGGGGGAGAGGGAGACCCAGTACTTC. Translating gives CASSVRGERETQYF.

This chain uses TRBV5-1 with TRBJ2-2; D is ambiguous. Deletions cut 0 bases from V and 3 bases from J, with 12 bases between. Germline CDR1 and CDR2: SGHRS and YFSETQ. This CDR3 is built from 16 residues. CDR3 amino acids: CASSLVPGYDTGELFF. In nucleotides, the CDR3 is TGCGCCAGCAGCTTGGTCCCTGGGTACGACACCGGGGAGCTGTTTTTT.

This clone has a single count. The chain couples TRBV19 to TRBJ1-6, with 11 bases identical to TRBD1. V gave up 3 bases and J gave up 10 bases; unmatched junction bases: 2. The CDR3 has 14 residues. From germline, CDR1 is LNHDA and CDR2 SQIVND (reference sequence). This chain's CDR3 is CASSMGTGGSPLHF. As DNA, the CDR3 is TGTGCCAGTAGTATGGGGACAGGGGGATCACCCCTCCACTTT.